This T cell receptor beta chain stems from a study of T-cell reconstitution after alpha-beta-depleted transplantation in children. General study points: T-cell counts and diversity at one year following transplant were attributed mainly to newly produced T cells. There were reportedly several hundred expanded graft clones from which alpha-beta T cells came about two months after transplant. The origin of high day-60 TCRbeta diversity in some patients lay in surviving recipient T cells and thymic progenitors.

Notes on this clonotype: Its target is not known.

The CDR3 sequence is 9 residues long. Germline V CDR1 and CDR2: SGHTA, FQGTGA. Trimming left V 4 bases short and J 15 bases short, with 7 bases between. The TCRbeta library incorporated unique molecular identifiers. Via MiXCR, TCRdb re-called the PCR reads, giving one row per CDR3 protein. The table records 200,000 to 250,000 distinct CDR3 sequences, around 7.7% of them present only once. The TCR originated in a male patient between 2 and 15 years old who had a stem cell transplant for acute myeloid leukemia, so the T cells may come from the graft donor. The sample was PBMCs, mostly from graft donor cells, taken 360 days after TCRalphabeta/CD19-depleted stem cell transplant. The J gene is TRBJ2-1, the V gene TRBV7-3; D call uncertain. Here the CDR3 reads CASSSLLFF. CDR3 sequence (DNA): TGTGCCAGCAGCTCCCTGTTGTTCTTC.